This T cell receptor (beta chain) was obtained from a study of T cell responses to AZD1222 COVID-19 vaccine. Study results and caveats: Donors were mostly white British, more females; clonal diversity possibly underestimated.

Produced via immunoSEQ multiplex PCR; TCRdb's table is partial and in-frame only. This sample yields under 200,000 clones, of which about 92% are seen a single time; 1% to 1.5% belongs to the top ten. On this clone: As yet, its antigen is unknown.

Germline values: CDR1 SGHTS, CDR2 YDEGEE. V was clipped by 2 bases and J by 8 bases, with 7 bases between them. This CDR3 is 11 amino acids long. The chain has TRBV5-8 and TRBJ1-1; D is unresolved. The clonotype originates from an adult who received the AZD1222 COVID-19 vaccine. Sample: peripheral blood, taken 28 days after the second AZD1222 dose. In DNA, the CDR3 is TGTGCCAGCAGCTTTGACGGGGAAGCTTTCTTT. This sequence encodes CASSFDGEAFF. Based on the CDR3 plus reference TRBV5-8 and TRBJ1-1, the full variable domain is EAGVTQSPTHLIKTRGQQATLRCSPISGHTSVYWYQQALGLGLQFLLWYDEGEERNRGNFPPRFSGRQFPNYSSELNVNALELEDSALYLCASSFDGEAFFGQGTRLTVV.